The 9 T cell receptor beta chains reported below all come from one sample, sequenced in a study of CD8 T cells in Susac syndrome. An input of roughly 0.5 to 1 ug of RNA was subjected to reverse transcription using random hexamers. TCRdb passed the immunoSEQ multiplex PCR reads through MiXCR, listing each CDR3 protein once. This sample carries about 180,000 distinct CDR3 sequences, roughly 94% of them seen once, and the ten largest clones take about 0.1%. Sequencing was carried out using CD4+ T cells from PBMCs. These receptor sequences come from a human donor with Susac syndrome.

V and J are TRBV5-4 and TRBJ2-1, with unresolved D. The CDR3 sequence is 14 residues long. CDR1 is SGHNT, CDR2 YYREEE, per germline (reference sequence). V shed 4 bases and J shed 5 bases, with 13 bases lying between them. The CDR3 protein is CASSAGRLNNEQFF. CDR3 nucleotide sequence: TGTGCCAGCAGCGCCGGTCGACTGAACAATGAGCAGTTCTTC. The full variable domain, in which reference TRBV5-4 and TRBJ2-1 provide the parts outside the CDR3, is ETGVTQSPTHLIKTRGQQVTLRCSSQSGHNTVSWYQQALGQGPQFIFQYYREEENGRGNFPPRFSGLQFPNYSSELNVNALELDDSALYLCASSAGRLNNEQFFGPGTRLTVL.

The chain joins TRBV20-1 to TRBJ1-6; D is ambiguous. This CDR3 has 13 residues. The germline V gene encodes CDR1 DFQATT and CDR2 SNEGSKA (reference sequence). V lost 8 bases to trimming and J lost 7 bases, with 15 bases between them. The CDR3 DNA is TGCAGTTCTCCAGGAACACCGAATTCACCCCTCCACTTT. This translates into CSSPGTPNSPLHF.

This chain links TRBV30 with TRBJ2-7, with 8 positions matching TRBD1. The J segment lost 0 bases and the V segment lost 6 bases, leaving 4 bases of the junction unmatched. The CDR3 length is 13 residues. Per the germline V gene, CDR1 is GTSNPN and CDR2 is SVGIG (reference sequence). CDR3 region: CACPGQDSYEQYF. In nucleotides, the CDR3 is TGTGCCTGCCCGGGACAGGACTCCTACGAGCAGTACTTC.

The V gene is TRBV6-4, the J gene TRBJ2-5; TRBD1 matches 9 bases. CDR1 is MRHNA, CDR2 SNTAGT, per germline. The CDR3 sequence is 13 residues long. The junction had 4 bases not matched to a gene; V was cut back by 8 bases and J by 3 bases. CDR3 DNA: TGTGCCAGCCCCCGGGACAGGGAAGAGACCCAGTACTTC. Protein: CASPRDREETQYF.

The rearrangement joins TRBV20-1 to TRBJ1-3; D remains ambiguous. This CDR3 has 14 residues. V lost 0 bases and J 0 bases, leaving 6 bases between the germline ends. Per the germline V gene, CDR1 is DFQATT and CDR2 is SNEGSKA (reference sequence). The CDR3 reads CSARDISSGNTIYF. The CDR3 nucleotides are TGCAGTGCTAGAGATATAAGCTCTGGAAACACCATATATTTT.

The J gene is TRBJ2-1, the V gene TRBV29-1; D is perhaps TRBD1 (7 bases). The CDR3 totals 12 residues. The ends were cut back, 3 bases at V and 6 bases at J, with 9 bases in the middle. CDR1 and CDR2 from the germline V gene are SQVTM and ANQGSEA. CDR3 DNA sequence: TGCAGCGTTGATCAGGGGGGCAATGAGCAGTTCTTC. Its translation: CSVDQGGNEQFF.

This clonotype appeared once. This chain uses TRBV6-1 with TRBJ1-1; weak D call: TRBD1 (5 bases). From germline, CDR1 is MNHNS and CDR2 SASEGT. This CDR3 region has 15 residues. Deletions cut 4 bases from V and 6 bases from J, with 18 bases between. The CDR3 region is CASSGPGGAVAEAFF. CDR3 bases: TGTGCCAGCAGTGGGCCGGGAGGGGCAGTAGCTGAAGCTTTCTTT.

The CDR3 coding sequence is TGCGCCAGCAGCTTGGACAGTAACAATGAGCAGTTCTTC. Its translation is CASSLDSNNEQFF. This chain links TRBV5-1 with TRBJ2-1; D unclear. The CDR3 runs to 13 residues. V lost 0 bases and J lost 5, with 6 bases in between. Germline V CDR1 and CDR2: SGHRS, YFSETQ.

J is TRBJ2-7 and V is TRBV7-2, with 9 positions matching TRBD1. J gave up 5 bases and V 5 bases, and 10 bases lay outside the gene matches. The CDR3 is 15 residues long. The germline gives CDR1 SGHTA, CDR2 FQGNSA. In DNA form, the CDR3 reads TGTGCCAGCAGCCCGGGGTGGACAGGGGTAAACGAGCAGTACTTC. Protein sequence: CASSPGWTGVNEQYF. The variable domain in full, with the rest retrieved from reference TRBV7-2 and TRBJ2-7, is GAGVSQSPSNKVTEKGKDVELRCDPISGHTALYWYRQSLGQGLEFLIYFQGNSAPDKSGLPSDRFSAERTGGSVSTLTIQRTQQEDSAVYLCASSPGWTGVNEQYFGPGTRLTVT.